This paragraph reports one T cell receptor beta chain. Its recognized antigen is unknown. One base away there is no much larger clone; base qualities are not given. Using the deep immunoSEQ assay, TCR CDR3 regions were amplified from genomic DNA by multiplex PCR. Genomic DNA extracted from each cell subset was distributed evenly over all wells of several immunoSEQ 96-well plates, and each plate served as one replicate. For sorted subsets, roughly 200 ng genomic DNA, equal to about 30,000 T cell genomes, was loaded into each replicate PCR. The purified libraries were quantified using a Qubit 3.0 fluorometer, sized with a Bioanalyzer 2100, and then quantified again using the KAPA Library Quantification kit. Each immunoSEQ 96-well plate was sequenced on its own single-read 150-cycle Illumina NextSeq 550 flow cell. In the paper's pipeline: Because the immunoSEQ output included only junctional sequences and no quality scores, the filtering could not be the same as the filtering used for full-length reads. To assign V/J genes and CDR3, sequences were annotated using PyIR, a Python wrapper for IgBLAST v1.9, with IMGT germline references. Reads were removed for weak V/J assignments (E-value above 1e-6), missing CDR3, stop codons, out-of-frame junctions, or ambiguous translated residues. V3J clonotypes were defined by identical inferred V gene, J gene, and CDR3 amino acid sequence. To compute the percentage overlap between repertoires, the number of shared unique clonotypes was divided by the size of the smaller repertoire. Repertoire richness was assessed with RTK rarefaction, the Chao1 estimator, and Recon v2.1 estimates of unobserved clonotypes. For all TCRbeta clonotypes obtained by the gDNA method from a handful of donors, generation probabilities were computed with OLGA. TCRdb took this table from immuneACCESS and kept in-frame rearrangements with V and J called. Such tables lack part of the clones; where checked against another copy, unresolved V genes explain under half of the gap, and the rest is unexplained. Clone size and V and J calls were adopted from that table, with D and trimming inferred from the DNA. The table for this sample lists under 1,100,000 clones; about 76% of them were counted only once. Together, the top ten hold 1.4% of the sample.

Healthy HIV-negative adults with no recently reported acute infections or vaccinations were included as donors. Only Caucasian adults living in Nashville, Tennessee, USA were represented among the donors. Magnetic negative selection was used to enrich CD4+ T cells, after which naive cells were positively selected on CD45RA and the negative fraction became the memory subset. Blood was collected by leukapheresis, and PBMCs were isolated by Ficoll-Histopaque density gradient centrifugation and then cryopreserved in liquid nitrogen vapor phase. Analytical flow cytometry was used to check the purity and quantity of every magnetically sorted T cell population. Genomic DNA was isolated from every sorted fraction and measured by UV absorbance on a Nanodrop 2000c. CDR3 length: 13 amino acids, cysteine to phenylalanine. Here the CDR3 DNA is all that survives: 39 bases in frame from base 1. The V and J ends are trimmed by 4 bases and 4 bases, leaving 11 bases between them. From a lookup of the germline V gene (reference sequence), CDR1 and CDR2 are SGHNT and YYREEE.

This record comes from a study of shared clonotypes between healthy human individuals (dated by TCRdb to 2020 to 2022). General notes on the study: The cohort included three men and two women between 18 and 49 years of age. Different laboratories and diverse techniques were used to prepare libraries and sequence TCR repertoires, to increase sequencing depth and limit assay-specific biases. To estimate repertoire size and how much clonotype sharing occurs between individuals, the study deeply sequenced the blood TCR repertoires of five healthy adults. Each donor's leukapheresis produced roughly between about 0.9 and 9.5 billion PBMCs. Per donor, three plates each were used for CD4 naive and CD4 memory, two for CD8 naive, and one for CD8 memory. The paper as a whole reports these results and caveats: The small number of donors limited the genetic and exposure-history diversity represented. Based on pairwise subsampling, the degree of clonotype sharing among donors was expected to be affected by sequencing depth. Around 5% of naive CD4, 3.5% of naive CD8, around 2.3% of memory CD4, and 0.4% of memory CD8 clonotypes were shared across several donors. Naive subsets generally had larger estimated clonotype richness than memory subsets did. Clonotypes shared by all four sorted-subset donors showed higher generation probabilities than non-shared clonotypes. Sampling was restricted to blood, and TCR repertoires in tissue are likely to differ from TCR repertoires in blood. Even with the large sequencing depth, rarefaction of the sorted-subset datasets indicated that sequencing was incomplete.

The receptor's source is a man younger than 35 in good health. The sequencing input was memory CD4+ T cells sorted from blood. This sample's cell subset or site label indicates: CD45RA-negative fraction. The chain links TRBV5-4 with TRBJ1-1; no confident D gene assignment can be made. CDR3 reads: CASSHSLGTEAFF. The bases read TGTGCCAGCAGCCATAGTTTGGGCACTGAAGCTTTCTTT.